A selection of T cell receptor beta chains follows, all from one sample in a study of blood T cell repertoires in COVID-19. The data were produced by immunoSEQ multiplex PCR, yet TCRdb's version contains in-frame clones alone and is incomplete. The table has about 370,000 clones, around 91% seen once; the top ten hold around 6.3%. The sequencing input was peripheral blood. The receptors originated from a man aged 18-30 years with active or convalescent COVID-19. CDR3s include the opening cysteine and the closing phenylalanine or tryptophan. The order of the fields is clone size, J gene, V gene, D gene, CDR3 DNA, CDR3 protein. A D gene is named only where the DNA matches it firmly. Some rows mark clone size as missing; the rest say once, few, many or name a class of expanded clone.

size: -; J: TRBJ2-3; V: TRBV4-3; D: TRBD2; DNA: TGCGCCAGCAGCCAAGGGACTAGCGGGGGGGGATCAGATACGCAGTATTTT; CDR3: CASSQGTSGGGSDTQYF
size: -; J: TRBJ2-3; V: TRBV6-5; D: -; DNA: TGTGCCAGCAAACAAGCGGAAACAGATACGCAGTATTTT; CDR3: CASKQAETDTQYF
size: -; J: TRBJ2-4; V: TRBV10-3; D: -; DNA: TGTGCCATCAGTCGGACTGAAGCCAAAAACATTCAGTACTTC; CDR3: CAISRTEAKNIQYF
size: -; J: TRBJ2-1; V: TRBV29-1; D: TRBD2; DNA: TGCAGCGTTGAAGATGGGGCGGGGGGCAAGTACAATGAGCAGTTCTTC; CDR3: CSVEDGAGGKYNEQFF
size: -; J: TRBJ2-7; V: TRBV5-5; D: -; DNA: TGTGCCAGCAGCTTGGTTTTAGCAGGGTGGTACGAGCAGTACTTC; CDR3: CASSLVLAGWYEQYF
size: -; J: TRBJ2-7; V: TRBV5-6; D: TRBD2; DNA: TGTGCCAGCAGCACTAGCGGGGGGGCCAAGCAGTACTTC; CDR3: CASSTSGGAKQYF
size: -; J: TRBJ2-7; V: TRBV29-1; D: -; DNA: TGCAGCGTTGCCGCGGGGCCGTGGGAGCAGTACTTC; CDR3: CSVAAGPWEQYF
size: -; J: TRBJ1-5; V: TRBV6-2/TRBV6-3; D: -; DNA: TGTGCCAGCAGCCCTCCAGGGCGGCCCCAGCATTTT; CDR3: CASSPPGRPQHF
size: -; J: TRBJ2-1; V: TRBV10-3; D: -; DNA: TGTGCCATCAGCTCCTTCACTGAGAGCTCCTACAATGAGCAGTTCTTC; CDR3: CAISSFTESSYNEQFF
size: -; J: TRBJ1-5; V: TRBV6-5; D: TRBD1; DNA: TGTGCCAGCAGGGACAGGGGGCAAAGCAATCAGCCCCAGCATTTT; CDR3: CASRDRGQSNQPQHF
size: -; J: TRBJ2-1; V: TRBV19; D: -; DNA: TGTGCCAGTAGTTCCGGACTGTACAATGAGCAGTTCTTC; CDR3: CASSSGLYNEQFF
size: few; J: TRBJ1-4; V: TRBV5-1; D: -; DNA: TGCGCCAGCAGGGCGGGAAATGAAAAACTGTTTTTT; CDR3: CASRAGNEKLFF
size: -; J: TRBJ2-1; V: TRBV19; D: TRBD2; DNA: TGTGCCAGTAGTAGCGGGACTAGCGGGGGCCTCAGGGTCAATGAGCAGTTCTTC; CDR3: CASSSGTSGGLRVNEQFF
size: -; J: TRBJ1-1; V: TRBV24-1; D: TRBD1; DNA: TGTGCCACCAGTGAATCCAGGGGGACTGAAGCTTTCTTT; CDR3: CATSESRGTEAFF
size: -; J: TRBJ2-1; V: TRBV6-5; D: TRBD1; DNA: TGTGCCAGCACCCTAACAGGGGGATACAATGAGCAGTTCTTC; CDR3: CASTLTGGYNEQFF
size: -; J: TRBJ2-7; V: TRBV29-1; D: TRBD2; DNA: TGCAGCGTTGATTTGGGAGGGCTTTCCTACGAGCAGTACTTC; CDR3: CSVDLGGLSYEQYF
size: -; J: TRBJ2-7; V: TRBV15; D: TRBD2; DNA: TGTGCCACCAGCAGAGTAACGGGAGGGACCTACGAGCAGTACTTC; CDR3: CATSRVTGGTYEQYF
size: -; J: TRBJ1-6; V: TRBV4-1; D: TRBD1; DNA: TGCGCCAGCAGCAACGGGGACAGGACGAATTCACCCCTCCACTTT; CDR3: CASSNGDRTNSPLHF
size: -; J: TRBJ1-2; V: TRBV6-5; D: TRBD1; DNA: TGTGCCAGCACCAGAAGTGAAAGGGGGCTGCGAGGCTACACCTTC; CDR3: CASTRSERGLRGYTF
size: few; J: TRBJ2-2; V: TRBV11-2; D: -; DNA: TGTGCCAGCAGCTCAGGACTTCCTAACACCGGGGAGCTGTTTTTT; CDR3: CASSSGLPNTGELFF
size: -; J: TRBJ2-7; V: TRBV6-4; D: TRBD2; DNA: TGTGCCAGCAGTGTCACCCTAGCGGGAGGCAATTACGAGCAGTACTTC; CDR3: CASSVTLAGGNYEQYF
size: -; J: TRBJ2-1; V: TRBV6-6; D: -; DNA: TGTGCCAGCAGTTTACTAGCCGAAGTAACCTACAATGAGCAGTTCTTC; CDR3: CASSLLAEVTYNEQFF
size: -; J: TRBJ2-7; V: TRBV9; D: -; DNA: TGTGCCAGCAGCCCAGTCCCTAGCTCCTACGAGCAGTACTTC; CDR3: CASSPVPSSYEQYF
size: -; J: TRBJ1-5; V: TRBV27; D: -; DNA: TGTGCCAGCAGTCCCTACGCGATGGGAGTTAGTCAGCCCCAGCATTTT; CDR3: CASSPYAMGVSQPQHF
size: -; J: TRBJ2-1; V: TRBV4-1; D: TRBD2; DNA: TGCGCCAGCAGCCAATTGTATAGCGGGGGGGCCTCCTACAATGAGCAGTTCTTC; CDR3: CASSQLYSGGASYNEQFF
size: -; J: TRBJ1-1; V: TRBV4-3; D: TRBD1; DNA: TGCGCCAGCAGCGTCCAGCCGGGACAGGGGAACACTGAAGCTTTCTTT; CDR3: CASSVQPGQGNTEAFF
size: -; J: TRBJ2-1; V: TRBV11-2; D: TRBD1; DNA: TGTGCCAGCAGCTCAGGGGGAAATGAGCAGTTCTTC; CDR3: CASSSGGNEQFF
size: -; J: TRBJ1-5; V: TRBV27; D: -; DNA: TGTGCCAGCAGTTTATACAGGTATAGCAATCAGCCCCAGCATTTT; CDR3: CASSLYRYSNQPQHF
size: few; J: TRBJ2-7; V: TRBV28; D: -; DNA: TGTGCCAGCAGCTACTATGACAGCTCCTACGAGCAGTACTTC; CDR3: CASSYYDSSYEQYF
size: -; J: TRBJ2-7; V: TRBV7-3; D: -; DNA: TGTGCCAGCAGCCCAAGCCCCGGGGACTCCTACGAGCAGTACTTC; CDR3: CASSPSPGDSYEQYF
size: once; J: TRBJ1-1; V: TRBV7-9; D: -; DNA: TGTGCCAGCAGTCGCGATAACAGGGACGACACTGAAGCTTTCTTT; CDR3: CASSRDNRDDTEAFF
size: -; J: TRBJ2-1; V: TRBV7-3; D: -; DNA: TGTGCCAGCAGCTATGCTACAGGGAGCTACAATGAGCAGTTCTTC; CDR3: CASSYATGSYNEQFF
size: few; J: TRBJ1-5; V: TRBV5-5; D: TRBD1; DNA: TGTGCCAGCAGCTTGGGTACCGGGACAGGGGGCCAGCCCCAGCATTTT; CDR3: CASSLGTGTGGQPQHF
size: -; J: TRBJ1-1; V: TRBV19; D: -; DNA: TGTGCCAGTATCTTTAGTGGGACAAGCAACACTGAAGCTTTCTTT; CDR3: CASIFSGTSNTEAFF
size: -; J: TRBJ1-4; V: TRBV2; D: TRBD1; DNA: TGTGCCAGCGCAAGAGAGGGACAGGCGATCCTCAGTCGTGAAAAACTGTTTTTT; CDR3: CASAREGQAILSREKLFF
size: -; J: TRBJ1-6; V: TRBV27; D: -; DNA: TGTGCCAGCAGTCTACGGACAGATAATTCACCCCTCCACTTT; CDR3: CASSLRTDNSPLHF
size: -; J: TRBJ1-5; V: TRBV2; D: -; DNA: TGTGCCAGCAGTGAACCTCCTAGCAATCAGCCCCAGCATTTT; CDR3: CASSEPPSNQPQHF
size: -; J: TRBJ1-2; V: TRBV11-2; D: -; DNA: TGTGCCAGCAGCTCCGGGATCTATGGCTACACCTTC; CDR3: CASSSGIYGYTF
size: -; J: TRBJ2-5; V: TRBV10-3; D: -; DNA: TGTGCCATCAGTGTGGACAACGAGACCCAGTACTTC; CDR3: CAISVDNETQYF
size: -; J: TRBJ1-1; V: TRBV7-6; D: -; DNA: TGTGCCAGCAGGCTCTTGGACAGCATGAACACTGAAGCTTTCTTT; CDR3: CASRLLDSMNTEAFF
size: -; J: TRBJ2-7; V: TRBV7-2; D: TRBD2; DNA: TGTGCCAGCAGCGCAAATCTAGCGGGGAGCTCCTACGAGCAGTACTTC; CDR3: CASSANLAGSSYEQYF
size: -; J: TRBJ2-7; V: TRBV7-9; D: TRBD1; DNA: TGTGCCAGCAGCTTAGACAGGGGTAGAGGCGAGCAGTACTTC; CDR3: CASSLDRGRGEQYF
size: -; J: TRBJ2-7; V: TRBV12-3/TRBV12-4; D: -; DNA: TGTGCCAGCAGTTTGACAGATGCCTACGAGCAGTACTTC; CDR3: CASSLTDAYEQYF
size: -; J: TRBJ2-5; V: TRBV28; D: -; DNA: TGTGCCAGCAGTTTCAGGGGTGGGTTGGAGACCCAGTACTTC; CDR3: CASSFRGGLETQYF
size: once; J: TRBJ1-1; V: TRBV2; D: -; DNA: TGTGCCAGCAGTGGGGGGCCAGGACAAGCTTTCTTT; CDR3: CASSGGPGQAFF
size: -; J: TRBJ2-5; V: TRBV6-6; D: -; DNA: TGTGCCAGCAGCCAGGGGGAGACCCAGTACTTC; CDR3: CASSQGETQYF
size: -; J: TRBJ2-7; V: TRBV4-2; D: TRBD1; DNA: TGTGCCAGCAGCAAAGGACAGGATAGCTACGAGCAGTACTTC; CDR3: CASSKGQDSYEQYF
size: -; J: TRBJ1-2; V: TRBV3-1/TRBV3-2; D: TRBD1; DNA: TGTGCCAGCAGCTTGGGGCCGGGACAGGGTTTTGGTGGCTACACCTTC; CDR3: CASSLGPGQGFGGYTF
size: -; J: TRBJ2-3; V: TRBV12-3/TRBV12-4; D: -; DNA: TGTGCCAGCAGTCGCGAGACAGATACGCAGTATTTT; CDR3: CASSRETDTQYF